This T cell receptor (beta chain) appears in the sequencing data of a study of OX40 agonist ivuxolimab in advanced cancers. Generated by immunoSEQ multiplex PCR, the TCRdb table keeps only in-frame clones and is missing some. The table lists 65,000 to 95,000 clones, around 82% of them singletons. Whole-study results and caveats: No antigen was identified for the clonally expanded peripheral T cells. With doses of 0.1 to 3.0 mg/kg, CD4+ and CD8+ blood T cells had undergone clonal expansion by week 6. More expanded clones were seen, on average, in CD8+ T cells than in CD4+.

A few counts support this clone. Its antigen is as yet unknown. Sequencing was performed on CD4+ or CD8+ T cells sorted from blood, taken in a trial of the OX40 agonist ivuxolimab. The source of this sequence is an adult with an advanced solid tumor such as melanoma, head and neck, liver or kidney cancer.

The CDR3 DNA follows: TGCGCCAGCAGCTCCCGACAGGGGACCACTGAAGCTTTCTTT. The encoded protein is CASSSRQGTTEAFF. The J gene is TRBJ1-1, the V gene TRBV5-1; 8 bases fit TRBD1. The CDR3 length is 14 residues. V shed 3 bases and J 4 bases; nucleotides not matched to a gene: 5. Per germline, CDR1 SGHRS and CDR2 YFSETQ. Drawing the rest from reference TRBV5-1 and TRBJ1-1, the complete variable domain is KAGVTQTPRYLIKTRGQQVTLSCSPISGHRSVSWYQQTPGQGLQFLFEYFSETQRNKGNFPGRFSGRQFSNSRSEMNVSTLELGDSALYLCASSSRQGTTEAFFGQGTRLTVV.